This paragraph covers one T cell receptor beta chain sequence. The V gene end was trimmed by 7 bases and the J gene end by 4 bases; junction bases not matched to a gene: 6. Per germline, CDR1 SGHRS and CDR2 YFSETQ. This CDR3 has 14 residues. This specimen belongs to a study of T cell responses to AZD1222 COVID-19 vaccine. The method was immunoSEQ multiplex PCR; TCRdb's version includes in-frame clones alone and lacks a portion of them. The sample carries around 74,000 clones, under 95% recorded once. The rearrangement joins TRBV5-1 to TRBJ2-1; the match to TRBD2 covers 9 bases. The specimen comprised peripheral blood, sampled on day 0 of MenACWY control vaccination. This receptor was taken from an adult in good health. CDR3 sequence: CASFAGGTYNEQFF. The CDR3 DNA is TGCGCCAGCTTCGCGGGGGGGACATACAATGAGCAGTTCTTC.